The clone carrying this TCR beta chain turned up a few times. The age range of participants was 18 to 89 years, with residence in about 25 US areas. Source study methods: Counts of nucleated cells, estimated from reference gene primer amplification, were obtained. TCRdb's table, derived via immunoSEQ multiplex PCR, lists solely in-frame clones and lacks some. The D gene and trimming were derived from the DNA, and the V and J assignments and clone size from that table. The top ten hold 2% to 2.5% of the sample, which has roughly 190,000 clones, roughly 87% seen once. The sample originates from a study of blood T cell repertoires in COVID-19. Overall study: PBMCs, B-cell-depleted T cells, or T cells were the source of the cDNA or gDNA that made up the material.

The sequence came from a woman under 40 who had recovered from COVID-19. Sequenced sample: PBMCs or T cells enriched from blood (not recorded which).

CDR3 in DNA: TGTGCCAGCATTTGGGGGGACGGACCCTCCTACGAGCAGTACTTC. It translates to CASIWGDGPSYEQYF. V gene TRBV5-5 combines with J gene TRBJ2-7; perhaps TRBD2 as D (6 bases). Germline-derived CDR1 and CDR2 are SGHKS and YYEKEE (reference sequence). Trimming removed 6 bases from V and 0 bases from J, with 16 bases in between. The CDR3 runs 15 residues.